This paragraph covers one T cell receptor beta chain sequence. The antigen is not known. Germline lookup yields CDR1 MNHNY and CDR2 SVGAGI (reference sequence). The ends were cut back, 0 bases at V and 4 bases at J, with 5 bases in the middle. The length of the CDR3 is 13 residues. Researchers ran the PCR with 60 Vbeta and 13 Jbeta primers. The protocol was immunoSEQ multiplex PCR, while the TCRdb copy is restricted to in-frame clones and leaves out a portion. The repertoire includes 150,000 to 200,000 clones, roughly 80% of them detected once, and 2.5% to 3.5% sits in the top ten. These data originate in a study of cytomegalovirus exposure and HLA in healthy donors. Study conclusions and caveats: It was taken for granted in presence/absence analyses that sequencing depth across donors was roughly uniform. Later analysis identified a missense DCLRE1C variant that was linked to TCR beta V- and J-gene trimming. Rare sequences made up most TCRs, while some public TCRs were found in many donors. Accurate prediction of most subjects' HLA-A and HLA-B alleles from TCR beta sequences was reported.

The clonotype comes from a male donor in good health and CMV-seronegative. Sample: PBMCs. The rearrangement joins TRBV6-6 to TRBJ2-3; D not certain. The CDR3 sequence is CASSYSRPDTQYF. The CDR3, as DNA: TGTGCCAGCAGTTACTCGAGGCCAGATACGCAGTATTTT.